This is a list of T cell receptor beta chains from one sample in a study of PD-1 blockade in classical Hodgkin lymphoma. The data were produced by immunoSEQ multiplex PCR, yet TCRdb's version contains in-frame clones alone and is incomplete. The sample records tens of thousands of clones, around 67% being singletons. This sample comprised peripheral blood mononuclear cells (PBMCs), obtained before the second cycle of nivolumab. The receptors shown here come from a human donor with classical Hodgkin lymphoma. The CDR3 runs from the conserved cysteine through the conserved F or W. A D gene is named only where the DNA matches it firmly. The size of a clone is reported for some rows only, either as once, few or many, or as a class for expanded clones.

J	V	D	size	DNA	CDR3
TRBJ1-2	TRBV28	TRBD1	.	TGTGCCAGCAGTTTATCATCATTCGGACAGGGTGCCAACTATGGCTACACCTTC	CASSLSSFGQGANYGYTF
TRBJ1-5	TRBV6-5	TRBD1	.	TGTGCCAGCAGTCCGACAGGGGGCTACCCCCAGCCCCAGCATTTT	CASSPTGGYPQPQHF
TRBJ1-5	TRBV7-6	.	few	TGTGCCAGCAGCTTAGATTCAGGCTATAGCAATCAGCCCCAGCATTTT	CASSLDSGYSNQPQHF
TRBJ2-7	TRBV28	.	.	TGTGCCAGCAGGATAGCGGAGCCCTACGAGCAGTACTTC	CASRIAEPYEQYF
TRBJ1-1	TRBV15	.	.	TGTGCCACCAGCAGAGATTTGAGCCTAGCTTTCTTT	CATSRDLSLAFF
TRBJ1-1	TRBV6-1	.	.	TGTGCCAGCAGTGCCTCAGTAAACACTGAAGCTTTCTTT	CASSASVNTEAFF
TRBJ2-5	TRBV28	.	.	TGTGCCAGCAGTTTACAGGGCCGCGAGACCCAGTACTTC	CASSLQGRETQYF
TRBJ2-7	TRBV6-5	.	few	TGTGCCAGTAGACAGGGAGGGCTGGGCGAGCAGTACTTC	CASRQGGLGEQYF
TRBJ1-1	TRBV6-5	.	.	TGTGCCAGCAGGGGTGGCCCGAACACTGAAGCTTTCTTT	CASRGGPNTEAFF
TRBJ1-4	TRBV19	.	.	TGTGCCAGTAGTATCGGTTTAGGACCGAATGAAAAACTGTTTTTT	CASSIGLGPNEKLFF
TRBJ1-2	TRBV4-3	.	.	TGCGCCAGCAGCCAAGATTGGAGCCTCGGCTACACCTTC	CASSQDWSLGYTF
TRBJ1-3	TRBV27	.	.	TGTGCCAGCAGTTTATCGGGAGGGGTGGGAGGAAACACCATATATTTT	CASSLSGGVGGNTIYF
TRBJ2-7	TRBV6-5	TRBD2	few	TGTGCCAGCAGTCCTAGCGGGAGCTCCTACGAGCAGTACTTC	CASSPSGSSYEQYF
TRBJ1-2	TRBV11-2	.	.	TGTGCCAGCAGCTTAGAGAACGTCTCTGGCTACACCTTC	CASSLENVSGYTF
TRBJ1-1	TRBV5-1	.	.	TGCGCCAGCAGCTTGGTTCTAGCGTCACGAGCGAGCACTGAAGCTTTCTTT	CASSLVLASRASTEAFF
TRBJ1-2	TRBV28	.	.	TGTGCCAGCAGTTTTCTTCAGGATCATGGCTACACCTTC	CASSFLQDHGYTF
TRBJ1-3	TRBV19	.	.	TGTGCCAGTAGTACCCGCGGTTCCTCTGGAAACACCATATATTTT	CASSTRGSSGNTIYF
TRBJ1-1	TRBV18	TRBD1	.	TGTGCCAGCTCACCGCCTATGGGACAGGGCAACACTGAAGCTTTCTTT	CASSPPMGQGNTEAFF
TRBJ2-3	TRBV13	TRBD2	.	TGTGCCAGCAGCCTAACGGGGACTAGCGATTTGGATACGCAGTATTTT	CASSLTGTSDLDTQYF
TRBJ2-7	TRBV7-9	.	medium-sized	TGTGCCAGCACCCTAACGTCAGGGGCCGACGAGCAGTACTTC	CASTLTSGADEQYF
TRBJ2-7	TRBV6-5	.	.	TGTGCCAGCAGGTTGCTGAGCTCCTACGAGCAGTACTTC	CASRLLSSYEQYF
TRBJ2-7	TRBV27	TRBD1	.	TGTGCCACCCGGGACAGGTCCTACGAGCAGTACTTC	CATRDRSYEQYF
TRBJ2-7	TRBV10-3	TRBD2	once	TGTGCCATCAGAGGCGGGAGCTACGAGCAGTACTTC	CAIRGGSYEQYF
TRBJ1-2	TRBV12-5	.	.	TGTGCTAGTGGTTTGCTCTCCCCGCCAGGGGTAAACTATGGCTACACCTTC	CASGLLSPPGVNYGYTF
TRBJ2-7	TRBV28	.	.	TGTGCCAGCAGTTTAAGGTACGAGCAGTACTTC	CASSLRYEQYF
TRBJ2-1	TRBV2	TRBD1	.	TGTGCCAGCAGTGATCTACAGGGGCCGAGCTCCTACAATGAGCAGTTCTTC	CASSDLQGPSSYNEQFF
TRBJ2-2	TRBV19	TRBD1	.	TGTGCCAGTTGCCCCCGACAGGGAATCACCGGGGAGCTGTTTTTT	CASCPRQGITGELFF
TRBJ2-5	TRBV6-1	.	few	TGTGCCAGCAGTGTAGGCCCCGAAGGGACCCAGTACTTC	CASSVGPEGTQYF
TRBJ2-1	TRBV7-2	.	.	TGTGCCAGCAGCTTAGTAGTCTGGGTAAATGAGCAGTTCTTC	CASSLVVWVNEQFF
TRBJ1-4	TRBV7-9	.	.	TGTGCCAGCCATATCTTACCTAATGAAAAACTGTTTTTT	CASHILPNEKLFF
TRBJ2-7	TRBV6-5	TRBD1	.	TGTGCCAGCAGAAGGGACAGCACCTACGAGCAGTACTTC	CASRRDSTYEQYF
TRBJ2-7	TRBV18	.	few	TGTGCCAGCTCACGGGATTATGGACGGTCCGTAGGGGATCTCGACGAGCAGTACTTC	CASSRDYGRSVGDLDEQYF
TRBJ1-1	TRBV7-9	.	once	TGTGCCAGCAGATTATACTCCCCAAGGACTGAAGCTTTCTTT	CASRLYSPRTEAFF
TRBJ1-1	TRBV10-3	.	.	TGTGCCACCGACACAGGAGGCGGTGCTGAAGCTTTCTTT	CATDTGGGAEAFF
TRBJ2-2	TRBV7-2	TRBD2	.	TGTGCCAGCAGCATCAAAGCGGGGGCGATGAACACCGGGGAGCTGTTTTTT	CASSIKAGAMNTGELFF
TRBJ1-1	TRBV4-1	TRBD1	.	TGCGCCAGCAGCCATACGGGACAGGCCACCAGCACTGAAGCTTTCTTT	CASSHTGQATSTEAFF
TRBJ2-1	TRBV9	.	.	TGTGCCAGCAGCGGACCCTTTAGCGGCTATGAGCAGTTCTTC	CASSGPFSGYEQFF
TRBJ2-3	TRBV9	.	.	TGTGCCAGCAGCGACTCGGGGGGCATGTCCGTAGATACGCAGTATTTT	CASSDSGGMSVDTQYF
TRBJ1-1	TRBV30	.	.	TGTGCCTGGAGCAGTTGGGGGAGTCTGAACACTGAAGCTTTCTTT	CAWSSWGSLNTEAFF
TRBJ1-3	TRBV28	TRBD1	.	TGTGCCAGCAGTTCCAGGGGGTTCAGATCCGGAAACACCATATATTTT	CASSSRGFRSGNTIYF
TRBJ2-7	TRBV19	.	.	TGTGCCAGTAGTATGAATACTCCCCCCCGGCGGTACGAGCAGTACTTC	CASSMNTPPRRYEQYF
TRBJ1-2	TRBV27	.	.	TGTGCCAGCAGTTTAGGTACAGGGAACTATGGCTACACCTTC	CASSLGTGNYGYTF
TRBJ2-7	TRBV5-6	.	.	TGTGCCAGCAGCGTCACCGGGCCTACCTACGAGCAGTACTTC	CASSVTGPTYEQYF
TRBJ1-5	TRBV7-3	.	.	TGTGCCAGCAGCTTGGGGGGAGATCAGCCCCAGCATTTT	CASSLGGDQPQHF
TRBJ2-3	TRBV28	.	.	TGTGCCAGCAGGACTACACTCACAGATACGCAGTATTTT	CASRTTLTDTQYF
TRBJ1-4	TRBV19	.	once	TGTGCCAGTAGAGACGGCTTTAATGAAAAACTGTTTTTT	CASRDGFNEKLFF
TRBJ2-7	TRBV7-2	.	.	TGTGCCAGCAGCCTCGGACTTCCCTCTGAGCAGTACTTC	CASSLGLPSEQYF
TRBJ2-7	TRBV9	.	.	TGTGCCAGCAGTTTACGACTGGCCGCCTACGAGCAGTACTTC	CASSLRLAAYEQYF
TRBJ1-2	TRBV19	.	.	TGTGCCAGTACTGGTTCCCTGGTTCAAATCAGTGGCTACACCTTC	CASTGSLVQISGYTF
TRBJ2-6	TRBV30	.	.	TGTGCCTGGGTGAGGGGCCTCATCTCTGGGGCCAACGTCCTGACTTTC	CAWVRGLISGANVLTF
TRBJ2-5	TRBV19	.	few	TGTGCCAGTAGTATAGGAGGAGTGGAGACCCAGTACTTC	CASSIGGVETQYF
TRBJ2-5	TRBV27	TRBD1	.	TGTGCCAGCAGTCCCGCCCCGGGACAGGGGGGGGAGACCCAGTACTTC	CASSPAPGQGGETQYF
TRBJ2-7	TRBV28	TRBD2	.	TGTGCCAGCAGACTTGGGACTAGAGCAGGCGAGCAGTACTTC	CASRLGTRAGEQYF
TRBJ1-1	TRBV6-4	.	once	TGTGCCAGCAGTGAAGGGGGTATGAACACTGAAGCTTTCTTT	CASSEGGMNTEAFF
TRBJ2-1	TRBV10-1	.	.	TGCGCCAGCAGTGAGCCTCTGGGATCCTCGGCGGGGCAGTTCTTC	CASSEPLGSSAGQFF